These 13 T cell receptor beta chains came from one sample sequenced in a study of T cells after yellow fever vaccination (dated by TCRdb to between 2018 and 2020). Interpreted using the paper, the treatment or condition label stands for: live attenuated yellow fever vaccine strain. The library was prepared using 5' RACE. TCRdb lists the instrument as Illumina NovaSeq 6000. TCRdb reran the public reads through fastp at Q25 and MiXCR, keeping productive beta chains. Each record represents a unique CDR3 protein, reported with the most common genes and DNA among its rows. The sample data list around 320,000 distinct CDR3 sequences, and approximately 4.5% of these were observed just once. Of the sample, roughly a fifth is held by the ten largest clones. This sample comprised PBMCs, obtained 15 days after the yellow fever booster vaccination. The receptor set was obtained from a man between 18 and 29 years old who received the YFV17D yellow fever vaccine.

A few counts support this clonotype. The chain has TRBV18 and TRBJ2-3; 8 bases match TRBD2. Germline CDR1 KGHSH, CDR2 LQKENI. The ends lost 3 bases at V and 0 bases at J; junction bases unmatched: 8. The CDR3 consists of 17 residues. The CDR3 loop is CASSPSGGPLSTDTQYF. DNA of the CDR3: TGTGCCAGCTCACCCAGCGGGGGTCCCCTTAGCACAGATACGCAGTATTTT.

The chain is built from TRBV7-9 and TRBJ2-1; TRBD2 is a possible D gene (5 bases). The CDR3 sequence is 13 residues long. Trimming cost V 3 bases and J 6 bases, with 9 bases left between them. Germline V lookup: CDR1 SEHNR, CDR2 FQNEAQ (reference sequence). CDR3 loop: CASSFGVGNEQFF. As DNA, the CDR3 is TGTGCCAGCAGCTTCGGGGTCGGCAATGAGCAGTTCTTC.

In its sample, this clonotype was seen many times. The chain couples TRBV7-9 to TRBJ1-2; D remains ambiguous. The length of the CDR3 is 14 residues. V was pared by 4 bases and J by 1 base, with 10 bases between. Per germline, CDR1 SEHNR and CDR2 FQNEAQ (reference sequence). The CDR3 protein is CASSSLDHNYGYTF. The DNA of the CDR3 is TGTGCCAGCAGCTCCCTAGACCATAACTATGGCTACACCTTC.

CDR3 amino acids: CASSVGQPGLGEQFF. DNA for the CDR3: TGTGCCAGCAGCGTAGGTCAGCCGGGACTTGGGGAGCAGTTCTTC. The chain uses TRBV9 and TRBJ2-1; possibly TRBD2 for D (6 bases). The CDR3 spans 15 residues. Germline values: CDR1 SGDLS, CDR2 YYNGEE. The V end was cut by 0 bases, the J end by 10 bases, with 17 bases between.

Details on this clonotype: Germline and junction disagree at one end, which may indicate a read error. This chain uses TRBV7-7 with TRBJ2-5; D might be TRBD1 or TRBD2, each matching 6 bases. The germline CDR1 and CDR2 sequences are SSHAT and FNYEAQ (reference sequence). The length of the CDR3 is 16 residues. The CDR3 bases are TGTGCTAGCAGCTTATCACCCGGAGGGGGCCAAGAGACCCAGTACTTC. The encoded protein is CASSLSPGGGQETQYF.

This clonotype was counted between two and nine times. The chain combines TRBV24-1 with TRBJ2-2, with D hard to call. Between the trimmed V and J ends, which lost 0 bases and 3 bases, there was a span of 4 bases. The length of the CDR3 is 14 residues. Germline CDR1 KGHDR, CDR2 SFDVKD. The CDR3 spells CATSDLLDTGELFF. The CDR3, as DNA: TGTGCCACCAGTGATTTGCTGGACACCGGGGAGCTGTTTTTT.

This clonotype occurred a few times. V and J are TRBV7-9 and TRBJ1-1; 7 bases align to TRBD1. CDR1 is SEHNR, CDR2 FQNEAQ, per germline (reference sequence). The junction had 3 bases not matched to a gene; V was cut back by 2 bases and J by 3 bases. This CDR3 has 14 amino acids. CDR3 sequence (DNA): TGTGCCAGCAGCTTAACAGGGGCGCACACTGAAGCTTTCTTT. It yields the protein CASSLTGAHTEAFF.

This clonotype has ten or more counts. The V and J genes are TRBV5-1 and TRBJ1-6; D is ambiguous. This CDR3 has 16 amino acids. The V end was cut by 2 bases, the J end by 6 bases, with 15 bases between. The V gene's germline CDR1 is SGHRS and CDR2 YFSETQ. The CDR3 DNA follows: TGCGCCAGCAGCTTTTTTGGCGGGGATTCTAATTCACCCCTCCACTTT. Amino acid sequence: CASSFFGGDSNSPLHF.

This clonotype turned up a few times. The chain joins TRBV2 to TRBJ1-1; D is unresolved. Trimming stripped 2 bases from V and 0 bases from J, with 25 bases between. Looked up from germline, CDR1 is SNHLY and CDR2 is FYNNEI. The CDR3 loop spans 20 amino acids. The CDR3 bases are TGTGCCAGCAGTGAATCATCGGACGCTGAGCTGGTCCCCGTGAACACTGAAGCTTTCTTT. This encodes CASSESSDAELVPVNTEAFF.

This clonotype was counted many times. The V gene is TRBV10-3, the J gene TRBJ1-5; D call uncertain. Trimming stripped 10 bases from V and 0 bases from J, with 7 bases between. Germline CDR1 reads ENHRY; CDR2 reads SYGVKD. The CDR3 is 12 amino acids. CDR3 amino acids: CATGSSNQPQHF. The CDR3 DNA sequence: TGTGCCACCGGGAGTAGCAATCAGCCCCAGCATTTT.

This clonotype has ten or more counts. This sequence joins TRBV7-2 and TRBJ1-4, with a tentative D call TRBD1 (5 bases). This CDR3 region has 16 residues. In germline, CDR1 is SGHTA, CDR2 FQGNSA. V lost 2 bases and J 7 bases, leaving 17 bases between the germline ends. The CDR3 sequence is CASSLNQAGTREKLFF. In DNA, the CDR3 is TGTGCCAGCAGCTTAAATCAGGCAGGGACGCGTGAAAAACTGTTTTTT.

This chain connects TRBV2 to TRBJ2-5; possible D gene TRBD2, 5 bases. The CDR3 runs to 15 residues. Germline V gene lookup returns CDR1 SNHLY and CDR2 FYNNEI. Trimming took 6 bases from V and 2 from J, leaving 16 bases between them. Here the CDR3 reads CASRTVDLGQETQYF. The CDR3 DNA is TGTGCCAGCAGGACCGTGGACTTGGGACAAGAGACCCAGTACTTC.

In this sample, this clonotype turned up a few times. The chain recombines TRBV11-3 with TRBJ2-1; the match to TRBD1 covers 12 bases. Looked up from germline, CDR1 is SGHNT and CDR2 is YENEEA. V shed 5 bases and J 7 bases; nucleotides not matched to a gene: 6. The CDR3 totals 15 residues. The CDR3 here is CASSLGTGGWNEQFF. CDR3 sequence (DNA): TGTGCCAGCAGCCTCGGGACAGGGGGCTGGAATGAGCAGTTCTTC. The full variable domain, in which reference TRBV11-3 and TRBJ2-1 provide the parts outside the CDR3, is EAGVVQSPRYKIIEKKQPVAFWCNPISGHNTLYWYLQNLGQGPELLIRYENEEAVDDSQLPKDRFSAERLKGVDSTLKIQPAELGDSAVYLCASSLGTGGWNEQFFGPGTRLTVL.